The clone carrying this T cell receptor beta chain came up many times. RNA served as the template for amplifying TCR beta CDR3 regions. Following a first-round RT-PCR that used HTBI primers, a second-round multiplex PCR was carried out. A single record per CDR3 protein comes from TCRdb applying MiXCR to the multiplex PCR reads. The profile shows under 350,000 distinct CDR3 sequences, roughly a sixth of them singletons. The sample originates from a study of Graves' ophthalmopathy and Graves' hyperthyroidism. The CDR3 sequence is 13 residues long. Germline CDR1 is DFQATT and CDR2 is SNEGSKA (reference sequence). With 6 bases removed from V and 0 bases from J, the gap between germline ends came to 9 bases. Isolation of PBMCs was performed using around 9.5 ml of fresh peripheral blood.

The clonotype comes from an adult man with Graves' ophthalmopathy. The specimen was peripheral blood. The V call is TRBV20-1, the J call TRBJ1-5; no clear D gene. CDR3 region: CSAWGGSNQPQHF. CDR3 bases: TGCAGTGCCTGGGGAGGTAGCAATCAGCCCCAGCATTTT.